A single sample is the source of the 27 T cell receptor beta chains below, sequenced in a study of T cell changes during pregnancy in multiple sclerosis. The protocol was immunoSEQ multiplex PCR, while the TCRdb copy is restricted to in-frame clones and leaves out a portion. The sample carries fewer than 65,000 clones, more than 90% recorded once. The sequenced sample was peripheral blood, obtained in the first trimester of pregnancy. The receptors were gathered from a female donor in good health, enrolled as a control in a pregnancy study.

The chain carries TRBV5-5 and TRBJ1-2, with D possibly being TRBD1 (5 bases). The V gene lost 6 bases and the J gene lost 4 bases, with 19 bases spanning the gap. CDR1 is SGHKS and CDR2 is YYEKEE in the germline V gene (reference sequence). CDR3 length: 15 residues. The chain's CDR3 is CASTRGREDLYGYTF. DNA for the CDR3: TGTGCCAGCACCCGAGGCAGGGAGGATCTCTATGGCTACACCTTC.

The CDR3 DNA reads TGTGCCAGCAGCTTATGGAGCAGTTCCTACGAGCAGTACTTC. Translating it yields CASSLWSSSYEQYF. The rearrangement joins TRBV7-2 to TRBJ2-7; no firm D call. Germline assignment: CDR1 SGHTA and CDR2 FQGNSA. V was shortened by 2 bases and J by 1 base, with 9 bases between the two germline ends. The CDR3 totals 14 residues.

The rearrangement uses TRBV13 and TRBJ2-3; TRBD1 might be the D (5 bases). The germline V gene encodes CDR1 PRHDT and CDR2 FYEKMQ (reference sequence). The CDR3 extends over 16 amino acids. Trimming left V 5 bases short and J 1 base short, with 16 bases between. The CDR3 sequence: CASSLHVLGGTDTQYF. CDR3 DNA: TGTGCCAGCAGCCTCCACGTGCTAGGGGGCACAGATACGCAGTATTTT.

V and J are TRBV5-1 and TRBJ1-2; 8 bases are a match to TRBD1. CDR1 and CDR2 (germline): SGHRS, YFSETQ. The V segment lost 7 bases and the J segment 4 bases; nucleotides outside the gene matches: 6. This CDR3 spans 13 amino acids. Written as DNA, the CDR3 is TGCGCCAGCGCGGGACAGGCGACCTATGGCTACACCTTC. This encodes CASAGQATYGYTF. The full variable domain, completed using reference TRBV5-1 and TRBJ1-2, is KAGVTQTPRYLIKTRGQQVTLSCSPISGHRSVSWYQQTPGQGLQFLFEYFSETQRNKGNFPGRFSGRQFSNSRSEMNVSTLELGDSALYLCASAGQATYGYTFGSGTRLTVV.

The chain has TRBV12-5 and TRBJ1-1; D is possibly TRBD1 (6 bases). Looked up from germline, CDR1 is LGHNT and CDR2 is FRNRAP. Trimming pared 7 bases from V and 5 bases from J, leaving 17 bases between. This CDR3 comprises 14 residues. The CDR3, as DNA: TGTGCTAGTGCCCCCTCCCGGGGGGCAACTGAAGCTTTCTTT. Translated: CASAPSRGATEAFF.

The chain has TRBV4-3 and TRBJ2-3; 7 bases are shared with TRBD1. Germline assignment: CDR1 LGHNA and CDR2 YSLEER. V dropped 3 bases and J dropped 3; count of bases not matched to a gene: 15. This CDR3 region has 18 residues. The CDR3 DNA follows: TGCGCCAGCAGCCAGGACCCGAACAGGGGCCCGTATACAGATACGCAGTATTTT. This codes for CASSQDPNRGPYTDTQYF.

This chain joins TRBV14 and TRBJ2-1; D perhaps matches TRBD2 (6 bases). V was shortened by 7 bases and J by 1 base, with 14 bases between the two germline ends. The germline gives CDR1 SGHDN, CDR2 FVKESK. This CDR3 has 15 residues. As DNA, the CDR3 is TGTGCCAGCACCCACGTGGCGGGGTCCTACAATGAGCAGTTCTTC. Residues: CASTHVAGSYNEQFF. The whole variable domain, remainder taken from reference TRBV14 and TRBJ2-1, is EAGVTQFPSHSVIEKGQTVTLRCDPISGHDNLYWYRRVMGKEIKFLLHFVKESKQDESGMPNNRFLAERTGGTYSTLKVQPAELEDSGVYFCASTHVAGSYNEQFFGPGTRLTVL.

This chain uses TRBV19 with TRBJ1-1; no firm D call. V lost 5 bases and J lost 11, with 21 bases in between. Germline V gene sequence: CDR1 LNHDA, CDR2 SQIVND (reference sequence). The CDR3 loop spans 14 amino acids. CDR3 sequence (DNA): TGTGCCAGTAGTCCCCCTGGGTCCCCCGGAGGGGCTTTCTTT. Protein: CASSPPGSPGGAFF.

V and J are TRBV5-5 and TRBJ2-1; 15 nucleotides match TRBD2. Germline V gene sequence: CDR1 SGHKS, CDR2 YYEKEE (reference sequence). The CDR3 contains 18 residues. The V gene end was trimmed by 4 bases and the J gene end by 3 bases; junction bases not matched to a gene: 8. CDR3 nucleotide sequence: TGTGCCAGCAGCCCGGGACTAGCGGGGGGTCCGGGCTACAATGAGCAGTTCTTC. It translates to CASSPGLAGGPGYNEQFF.

The table lists this clone with a few counts. The J gene is TRBJ1-4, the V gene TRBV4-3, with 8 bases identical to TRBD1. The CDR3 covers 17 residues. With V trimmed by 0 bases and J by 6 bases, 9 bases remained unmatched. Germline-derived CDR1 and CDR2 are LGHNA and YSLEER. The CDR3 DNA follows: TGCGCCAGCAGCCAAGATAATTCCGGACAGGGCTATGAAAAACTGTTTTTT. As protein: CASSQDNSGQGYEKLFF.

The chain couples TRBV7-9 to TRBJ2-4, with 12 bases fitting TRBD2. V shed 3 bases, J shed 2 bases, and the junction held 5 bases outside the gene matches. Germline assignment: CDR1 SEHNR and CDR2 FQNEAQ (reference sequence). The CDR3 length is 17 residues. This CDR3 is CASSLTSGRGTKNIQYF. Written as DNA, the CDR3 is TGTGCCAGCAGCTTGACTAGCGGGAGAGGGACCAAAAACATTCAGTACTTC.

The rearrangement links TRBV2 to TRBJ1-4; D is ambiguous. Germline V gene data show CDR1 as SNHLY and CDR2 as FYNNEI. The CDR3 loop spans 14 amino acids. Trimming stripped 5 bases from V and 8 bases from J, with 15 bases between. The CDR3 loop reads CASSLRAEREKLFF. CDR3 DNA: TGTGCCAGCAGTCTTAGGGCCGAGCGGGAAAAACTGTTTTTT.

V usage is TRBV29-1 and J usage is TRBJ1-3; perhaps TRBD1 as D (6 bases). CDR3 size: 13 residues. The germline V gene encodes CDR1 SQVTM and CDR2 ANQGSEA. V lost 2 bases, J lost 2 bases, and 7 bases lay in between. In DNA, the CDR3 is TGCAGCGTTGAAACAGGGACTGGAAACACCATATATTTT. Its protein product is CSVETGTGNTIYF.

The chain couples TRBV6-5 to TRBJ1-2, with a tentative D call TRBD1 (6 bases). The CDR3 totals 16 residues. Germline V gives CDR1 MNHEY, CDR2 SVGAGI. The V end lost 2 bases, the J end lost 1 base, and 14 bases lay between the germline ends. The DNA of the CDR3 is TGTGCCAGCAGTTACCGATTGGACAGCTTTAACTATGGCTACACCTTC. This codes for CASSYRLDSFNYGYTF.

The chain recombines TRBV7-6 with TRBJ2-1; a possible D gene is TRBD1 (5 bases). Deletions cut 3 bases from V and 3 bases from J, with 12 bases between. Germline loops: CDR1 SGHVS, CDR2 FNYEAQ. This CDR3 contains 15 residues. The CDR3 nucleotides read TGTGCCAGCAGCTTGCCAGGGTCTTACTACAATGAGCAGTTCTTC. Amino acids: CASSLPGSYYNEQFF.

This sequence joins TRBV6-1 and TRBJ1-2; D possibly corresponds to TRBD1 (6 bases). This CDR3 comprises 13 residues. V was shortened by 6 bases and J by 5 bases, with 13 bases between the two germline ends. Germline CDR1 is MNHNS and CDR2 is SASEGT. CDR3 in DNA: TGTGCCAGCAGATCGACAACAGGGTATGGCTACACCTTC. Its protein is CASRSTTGYGYTF.

The V call is TRBV4-2, the J call TRBJ2-5; D is possibly TRBD2 (5 bases). The J call is doubtful: the DNA matches TRBJ2-7 better. This CDR3 is built from 13 residues. Germline CDR1 and CDR2: LGHNA and YNFKEQ. For the CDR3, the DNA is TGTGCCAGCAGCCAAGGGCAAGAGGGCGAGCAGTACTTC. It translates to CASSQGQEGEQYF.

V usage is TRBV29-1 and J usage is TRBJ2-5; 7 nucleotides line up with TRBD2. The better agreement between TRBJ2-7 and the DNA end casts doubt on the J call. The CDR3 extends over 13 amino acids. Germline CDR1 reads SQVTM; CDR2 reads ANQGSEA. CDR3 amino acids: CSASGSGDYEQYF. Here the CDR3 DNA reads TGCAGCGCCTCGGGGAGCGGGGACTACGAGCAGTACTTC.

This sequence joins TRBV28 and TRBJ1-5, with TRBD1 matching 10 bases. Germline V CDR1 and CDR2: MDHEN, SYDVKM. Trimming removed 6 bases from V and 7 bases from J; junction bases left unmatched: 3. CDR3 size: 13 residues. The CDR3 loop is CASSWTGGQPQHF. The CDR3 DNA follows: TGTGCCAGCAGCTGGACAGGGGGGCAGCCCCAGCATTTT.

J is TRBJ2-1 and V is TRBV5-1; 8 nucleotides align to TRBD1. V lost 4 bases and J lost 5; bases outside the gene matches: 11. Germline CDR1 reads SGHRS; CDR2 reads YFSETQ. This CDR3 is 16 amino acids long. The CDR3 loop reads CASSLLTGVPNNEQFF. CDR3 nucleotide sequence: TGCGCCAGCAGCCTATTGACAGGGGTACCCAACAATGAGCAGTTCTTC. Looking up the rest from reference TRBV5-1 and TRBJ2-1 gives the full variable domain: KAGVTQTPRYLIKTRGQQVTLSCSPISGHRSVSWYQQTPGQGLQFLFEYFSETQRNKGNFPGRFSGRQFSNSRSEMNVSTLELGDSALYLCASSLLTGVPNNEQFFGPGTRLTVL.

The chain carries TRBV11-3 and TRBJ2-2; D is uncertain. CDR3 length: 13 residues. Trimming left V 3 bases short and J 6 bases short, with 8 bases between. Germline values: CDR1 SGHNT, CDR2 YENEEA. This chain's CDR3 is CASSLGRAGELFF. CDR3 nucleotides: TGTGCCAGCAGCTTGGGCCGCGCCGGGGAGCTGTTTTTT.

V and J are TRBV29-1 and TRBJ2-3; 10 positions agree with TRBD2. The germline V gene encodes CDR1 SQVTM and CDR2 ANQGSEA. V gave up 4 bases and J gave up 3 bases; unmatched junction bases: 4. CDR3 length: 14 residues. Written as DNA, the CDR3 is TGCAGCGTTGGGTTAGCGGGAGGAACAGATACGCAGTATTTT. It specifies CSVGLAGGTDTQYF.

The chain couples TRBV7-6 to TRBJ2-7; TRBD1 is a possible D gene (5 bases). V was clipped by 2 bases and J by 4 bases, with 12 bases between them. CDR3 size: 14 residues. Germline V lookup: CDR1 SGHVS, CDR2 FNYEAQ. This CDR3 is CASSLSAPGYEQYF. The CDR3 DNA sequence: TGTGCCAGCAGCTTAAGTGCGCCAGGGTACGAGCAGTACTTC. Based on the CDR3 plus reference TRBV7-6 and TRBJ2-7, the full variable domain is GAGVSQSPRYKVTKRGQDVALRCDPISGHVSLYWYRQALGQGPEFLTYFNYEAQQDKSGLPNDRFSAERPEGSISTLTIQRTEQRDSAMYRCASSLSAPGYEQYFGPGTRLTVT.

CDR3 sequence reads: CASTPQVLPHQPQHF. The CDR3, as DNA: TGTGCCAGCACCCCACAGGTCCTTCCCCATCAGCCCCAGCATTTT. The chain employs TRBV7-2 and TRBJ1-5; possible D gene TRBD1, 5 bases. Trimming pared 7 bases from V and 5 bases from J, leaving 18 bases between. CDR1 and CDR2 from the germline V gene are SGHTA and FQGNSA. The CDR3 consists of 15 residues.

The genes are TRBV5-6 and TRBJ2-5, with TRBD1 as a possible D gene (5 bases). The V and J ends lost 4 bases and 4 bases respectively, with 17 bases between them. The CDR3 contains 15 residues. Per the germline V gene, CDR1 is SGHDT and CDR2 is YYEEEE. DNA of the CDR3: TGTGCCAGCAGCGCGCCAAAGGGGATGGGAGAGACCCAGTACTTC. Amino acid sequence: CASSAPKGMGETQYF. Full variable domain (remainder filled in from reference TRBV5-6 and TRBJ2-5): DAGVTQSPTHLIKTRGQQVTLRCSPKSGHDTVSWYQQALGQGPQFIFQYYEEEERQRGNFPDRFSGHQFPNYSSELNVNALLLGDSALYLCASSAPKGMGETQYFGPGTRLLVL.

The chain employs TRBV18 and TRBJ1-2; tentatively, D is TRBD1 (6 bases). Germline-derived CDR1 and CDR2 are KGHSH and LQKENI. The CDR3 covers 16 residues. Trimming pared 3 bases from V and 8 bases from J, leaving 22 bases between. CDR3 sequence (DNA): TGTGCCAGCTCACCGGGGGGGCTTACAGGGCCCGGAGGCTACACCTTC. Translating it yields CASSPGGLTGPGGYTF.

The J gene is TRBJ2-1, the V gene TRBV27; TRBD2 is a possible D gene (5 bases). The CDR3 covers 12 residues. CDR1 MNHEY and CDR2 SMNVEV come from the germline V gene (reference sequence). The germline V and J ends were trimmed by 2 bases and 13 bases, with 12 bases remaining between them. CDR3 nucleotide sequence: TGTGCCAGCAGTTTAGGAGGCACCTCACAGTTCTTC. This gives the protein CASSLGGTSQFF.